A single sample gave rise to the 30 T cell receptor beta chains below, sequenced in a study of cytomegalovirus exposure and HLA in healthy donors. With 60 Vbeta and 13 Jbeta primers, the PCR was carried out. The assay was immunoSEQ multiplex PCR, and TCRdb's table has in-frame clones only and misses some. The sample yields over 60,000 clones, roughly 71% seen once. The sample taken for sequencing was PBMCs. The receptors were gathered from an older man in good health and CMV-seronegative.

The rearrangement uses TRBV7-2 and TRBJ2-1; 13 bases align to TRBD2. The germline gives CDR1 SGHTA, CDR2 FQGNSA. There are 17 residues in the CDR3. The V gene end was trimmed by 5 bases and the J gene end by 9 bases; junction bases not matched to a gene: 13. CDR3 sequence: CASSLGLAGLLGGEQFF. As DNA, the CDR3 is TGTGCCAGCAGCCTGGGACTAGCGGGACTTCTAGGGGGTGAGCAGTTCTTC.

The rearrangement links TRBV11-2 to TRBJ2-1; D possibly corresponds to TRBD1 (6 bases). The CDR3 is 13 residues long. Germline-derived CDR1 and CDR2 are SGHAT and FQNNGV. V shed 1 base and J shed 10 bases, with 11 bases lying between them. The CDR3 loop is CASSLGRQEEQFF. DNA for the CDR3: TGTGCCAGCAGCTTAGGACGACAGGAGGAGCAGTTCTTC.

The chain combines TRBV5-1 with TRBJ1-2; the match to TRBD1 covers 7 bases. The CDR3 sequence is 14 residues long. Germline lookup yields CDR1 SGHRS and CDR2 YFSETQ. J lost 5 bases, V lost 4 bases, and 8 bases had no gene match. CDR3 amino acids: CASSIAGTDYGYTF. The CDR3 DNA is TGCGCCAGCAGCATAGCCGGGACAGATTATGGCTACACCTTC.

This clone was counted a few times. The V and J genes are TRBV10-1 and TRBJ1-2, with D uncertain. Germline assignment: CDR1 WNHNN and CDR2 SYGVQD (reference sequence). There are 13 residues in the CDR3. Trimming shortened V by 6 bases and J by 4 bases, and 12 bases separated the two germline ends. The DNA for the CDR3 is TGCGCCAGCAGCGCGTCAACGGGCTATGGCTACACCTTC. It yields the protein CASSASTGYGYTF.

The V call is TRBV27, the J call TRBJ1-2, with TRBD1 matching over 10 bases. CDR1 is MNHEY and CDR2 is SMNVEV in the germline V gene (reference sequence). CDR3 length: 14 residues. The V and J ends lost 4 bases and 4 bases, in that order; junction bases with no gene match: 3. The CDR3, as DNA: TGTGCCAGCAGTTCGGGACAGGGGAGCTATGGCTACACCTTC. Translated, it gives CASSSGQGSYGYTF.

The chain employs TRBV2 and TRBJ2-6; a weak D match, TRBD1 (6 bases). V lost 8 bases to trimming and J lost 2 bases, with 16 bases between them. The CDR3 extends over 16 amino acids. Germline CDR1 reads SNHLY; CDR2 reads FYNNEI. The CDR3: CASSRGIRAGANVLTF. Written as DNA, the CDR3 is TGTGCCAGCTCGAGGGGGATTCGGGCTGGGGCCAACGTCCTGACTTTC.

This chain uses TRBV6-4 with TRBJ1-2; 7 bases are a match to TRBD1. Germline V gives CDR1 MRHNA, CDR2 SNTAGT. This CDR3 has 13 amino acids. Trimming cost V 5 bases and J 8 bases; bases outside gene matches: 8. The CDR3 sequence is CASSPRGREGYTF. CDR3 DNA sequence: TGTGCCAGCAGTCCTAGGGGGCGCGAGGGCTACACCTTC.

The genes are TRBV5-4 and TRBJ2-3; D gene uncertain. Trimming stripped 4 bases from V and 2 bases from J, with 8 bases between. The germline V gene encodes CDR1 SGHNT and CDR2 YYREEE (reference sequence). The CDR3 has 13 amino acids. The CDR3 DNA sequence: TGTGCCAGCAGCACTTTATACACAGATACGCAGTATTTT. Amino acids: CASSTLYTDTQYF.

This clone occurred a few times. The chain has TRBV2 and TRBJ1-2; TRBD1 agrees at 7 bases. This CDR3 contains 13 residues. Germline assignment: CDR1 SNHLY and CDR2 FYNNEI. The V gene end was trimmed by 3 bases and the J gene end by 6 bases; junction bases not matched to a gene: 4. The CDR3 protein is CASSEQGEDGYTF. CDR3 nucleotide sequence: TGTGCCAGCAGTGAGCAGGGGGAAGATGGCTACACCTTC.

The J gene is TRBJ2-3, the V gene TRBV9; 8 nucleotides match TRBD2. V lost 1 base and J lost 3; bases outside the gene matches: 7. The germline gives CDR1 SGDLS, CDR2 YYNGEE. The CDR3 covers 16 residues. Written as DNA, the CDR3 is TGTGCCAGCAGCGTACAAGGTAGCGGGATAACAGATACGCAGTATTTT. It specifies CASSVQGSGITDTQYF. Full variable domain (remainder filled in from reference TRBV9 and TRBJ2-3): DSGVTQTPKHLITATGQRVTLRCSPRSGDLSVYWYQQSLDQGLQFLIQYYNGEERAKGNILERFSAQQFPDLHSELNLSSLELGDSALYFCASSVQGSGITDTQYFGPGTRLTVL.

The CDR3 region is CASTGGFGNTIYF. Here the CDR3 DNA reads TGTGCCAGCACGGGGGGTTTTGGAAACACCATATATTTT. This rearrangement joins TRBV2 to TRBJ1-3; D is perhaps TRBD1 (5 bases). The CDR3 loop spans 13 amino acids. Trimming took 7 bases from V and 3 from J, leaving 10 bases between them. Germline values: CDR1 SNHLY, CDR2 FYNNEI.

In nucleotides, the CDR3 is TGTGCCAGCAGCCAAGACTACTCTGGGGCCAACGTCCTGACTTTC. As protein: CASSQDYSGANVLTF. The gene calls are TRBV14 and TRBJ2-6, with D unresolved. With 0 bases removed from V and 0 bases from J, the gap between germline ends came to 3 bases. Germline CDR1 SGHDN, CDR2 FVKESK. The CDR3 runs 15 residues.

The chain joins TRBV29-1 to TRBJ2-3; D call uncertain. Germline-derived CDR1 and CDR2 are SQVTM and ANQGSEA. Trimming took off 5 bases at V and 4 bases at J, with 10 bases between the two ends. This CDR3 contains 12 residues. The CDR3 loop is CSVSVVSDTQYF. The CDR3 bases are TGCAGCGTTTCCGTAGTTTCAGATACGCAGTATTTT.

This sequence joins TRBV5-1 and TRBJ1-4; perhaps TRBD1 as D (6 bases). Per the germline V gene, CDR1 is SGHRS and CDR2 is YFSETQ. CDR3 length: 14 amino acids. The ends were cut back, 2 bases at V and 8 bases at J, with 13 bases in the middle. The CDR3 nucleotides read TGCGCCAGCAGCTTACAGGGCTTCGGGGAAAAACTGTTTTTT. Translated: CASSLQGFGEKLFF.

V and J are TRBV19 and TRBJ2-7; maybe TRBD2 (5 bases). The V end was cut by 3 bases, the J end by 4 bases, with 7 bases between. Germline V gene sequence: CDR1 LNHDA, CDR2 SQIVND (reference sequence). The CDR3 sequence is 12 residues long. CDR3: CASSIRGYEQYF. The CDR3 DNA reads TGTGCCAGTAGTATCCGGGGATACGAGCAGTACTTC.

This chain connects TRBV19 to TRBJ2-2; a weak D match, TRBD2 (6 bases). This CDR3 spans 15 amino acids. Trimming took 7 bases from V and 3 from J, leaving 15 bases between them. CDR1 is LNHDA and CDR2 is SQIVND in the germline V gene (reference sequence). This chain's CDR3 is CASMTQRVDTGELFF. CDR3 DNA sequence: TGTGCCAGTATGACCCAGCGGGTCGACACCGGGGAGCTGTTTTTT.

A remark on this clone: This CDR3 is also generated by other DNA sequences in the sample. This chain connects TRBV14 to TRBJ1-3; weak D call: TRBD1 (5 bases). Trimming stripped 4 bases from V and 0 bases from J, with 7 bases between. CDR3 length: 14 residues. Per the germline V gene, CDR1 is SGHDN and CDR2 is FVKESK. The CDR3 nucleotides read TGTGCCAGCAGCCGTCAGGGCTCTGGAAACACCATATATTTT. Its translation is CASSRQGSGNTIYF.

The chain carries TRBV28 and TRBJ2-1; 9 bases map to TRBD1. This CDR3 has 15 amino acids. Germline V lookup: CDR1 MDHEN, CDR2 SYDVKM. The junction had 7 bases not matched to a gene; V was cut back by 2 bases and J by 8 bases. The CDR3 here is CASSLIQGAVDEQFF. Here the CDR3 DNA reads TGTGCCAGCAGTTTAATACAGGGGGCCGTGGATGAGCAGTTCTTC.

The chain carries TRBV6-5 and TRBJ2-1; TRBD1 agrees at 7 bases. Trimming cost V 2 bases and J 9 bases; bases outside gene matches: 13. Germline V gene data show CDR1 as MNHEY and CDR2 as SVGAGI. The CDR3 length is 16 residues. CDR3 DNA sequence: TGTGCCAGCAGTTACGCCAGTAGGAACAGGGGCGGTGAGCAGTTCTTC. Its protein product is CASSYASRNRGGEQFF.

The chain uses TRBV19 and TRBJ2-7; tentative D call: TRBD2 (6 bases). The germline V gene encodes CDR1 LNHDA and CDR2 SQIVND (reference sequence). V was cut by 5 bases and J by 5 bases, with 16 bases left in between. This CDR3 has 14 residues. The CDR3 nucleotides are TGTGCCAGTAGTCGGACCGGGGGTCCCGACGAGCAGTACTTC. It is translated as CASSRTGGPDEQYF.

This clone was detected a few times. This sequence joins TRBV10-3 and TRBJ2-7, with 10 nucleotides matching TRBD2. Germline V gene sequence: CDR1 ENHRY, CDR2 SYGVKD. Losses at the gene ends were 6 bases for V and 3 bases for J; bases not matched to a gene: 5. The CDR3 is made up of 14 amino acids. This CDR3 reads CAIRPSGSNYEQYF. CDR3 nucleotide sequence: TGTGCCATCAGGCCTAGCGGGAGTAACTACGAGCAGTACTTC.

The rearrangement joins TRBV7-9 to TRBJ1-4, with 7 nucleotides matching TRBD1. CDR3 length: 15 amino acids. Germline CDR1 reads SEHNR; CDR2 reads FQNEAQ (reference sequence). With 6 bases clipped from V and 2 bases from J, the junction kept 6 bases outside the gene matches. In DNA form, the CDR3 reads TGTGCCAGCAGTCCCGACAGGGTGACTAATGAAAAACTGTTTTTT. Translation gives CASSPDRVTNEKLFF. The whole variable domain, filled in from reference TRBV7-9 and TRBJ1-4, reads DTGVSQNPRHKITKRGQNVTFRCDPISEHNRLYWYRQTLGQGPEFLTYFQNEAQLEKSRLLSDRFSAERPKGSFSTLEIQRTEQGDSAMYLCASSPDRVTNEKLFFGSGTQLSVL.

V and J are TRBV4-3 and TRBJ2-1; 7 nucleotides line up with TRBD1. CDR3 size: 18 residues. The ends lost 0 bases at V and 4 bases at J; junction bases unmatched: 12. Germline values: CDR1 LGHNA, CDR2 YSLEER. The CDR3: CASSQDPVRGYSYNEQFF. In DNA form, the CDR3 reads TGCGCCAGCAGCCAAGATCCTGTCAGGGGGTACTCTTACAATGAGCAGTTCTTC.

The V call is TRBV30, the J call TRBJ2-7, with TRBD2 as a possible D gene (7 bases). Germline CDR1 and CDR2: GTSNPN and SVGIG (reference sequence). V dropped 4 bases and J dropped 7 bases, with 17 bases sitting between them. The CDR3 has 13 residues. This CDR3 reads CAWIRARGGEQYF. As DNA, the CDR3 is TGTGCCTGGATCCGAGCGAGGGGGGGGGAGCAGTACTTC.

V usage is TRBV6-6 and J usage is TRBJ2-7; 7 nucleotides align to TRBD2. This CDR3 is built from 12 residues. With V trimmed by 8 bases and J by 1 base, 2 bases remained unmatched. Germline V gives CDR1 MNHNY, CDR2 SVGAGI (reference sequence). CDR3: CASDGGSYEQYF. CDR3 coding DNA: TGTGCCAGCGACGGGGGGTCCTACGAGCAGTACTTC.

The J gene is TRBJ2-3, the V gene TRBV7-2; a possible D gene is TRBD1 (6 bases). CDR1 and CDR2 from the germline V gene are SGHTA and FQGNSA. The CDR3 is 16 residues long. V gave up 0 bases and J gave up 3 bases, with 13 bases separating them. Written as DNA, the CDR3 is TGTGCCAGCAGCTTAGCCGGCAGGGGCGTGACAGATACGCAGTATTTT. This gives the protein CASSLAGRGVTDTQYF.

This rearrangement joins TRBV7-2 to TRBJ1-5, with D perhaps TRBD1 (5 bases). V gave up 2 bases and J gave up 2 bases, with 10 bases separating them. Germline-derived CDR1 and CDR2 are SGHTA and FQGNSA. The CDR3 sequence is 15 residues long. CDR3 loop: CASSLPGHGNQPQHF. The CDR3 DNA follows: TGTGCCAGCAGCTTACCAGGGCATGGCAATCAGCCCCAGCATTTT.

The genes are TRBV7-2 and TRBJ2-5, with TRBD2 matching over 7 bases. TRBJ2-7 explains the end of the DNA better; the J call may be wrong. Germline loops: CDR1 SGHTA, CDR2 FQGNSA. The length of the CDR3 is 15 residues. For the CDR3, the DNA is TGTGCCAGCAGCTTAGTTGGGACTAACTCCTACGAGCAGTACTTC. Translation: CASSLVGTNSYEQYF.

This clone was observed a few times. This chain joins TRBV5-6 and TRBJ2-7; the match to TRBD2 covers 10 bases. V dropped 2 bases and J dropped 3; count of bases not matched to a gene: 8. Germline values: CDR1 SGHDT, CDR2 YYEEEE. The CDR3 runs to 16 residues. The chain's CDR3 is CASSLAASGSYYEQYF. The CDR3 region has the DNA TGTGCCAGCAGCTTAGCGGCTAGCGGGAGCTACTACGAGCAGTACTTC.

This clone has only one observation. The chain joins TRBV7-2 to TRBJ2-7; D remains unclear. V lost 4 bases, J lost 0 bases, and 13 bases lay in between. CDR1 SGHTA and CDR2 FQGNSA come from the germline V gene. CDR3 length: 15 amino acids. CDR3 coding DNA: TGTGCCAGCAGCTCAGGTGGATCCAGCTCCTACGAGCAGTACTTC. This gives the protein CASSSGGSSSYEQYF.